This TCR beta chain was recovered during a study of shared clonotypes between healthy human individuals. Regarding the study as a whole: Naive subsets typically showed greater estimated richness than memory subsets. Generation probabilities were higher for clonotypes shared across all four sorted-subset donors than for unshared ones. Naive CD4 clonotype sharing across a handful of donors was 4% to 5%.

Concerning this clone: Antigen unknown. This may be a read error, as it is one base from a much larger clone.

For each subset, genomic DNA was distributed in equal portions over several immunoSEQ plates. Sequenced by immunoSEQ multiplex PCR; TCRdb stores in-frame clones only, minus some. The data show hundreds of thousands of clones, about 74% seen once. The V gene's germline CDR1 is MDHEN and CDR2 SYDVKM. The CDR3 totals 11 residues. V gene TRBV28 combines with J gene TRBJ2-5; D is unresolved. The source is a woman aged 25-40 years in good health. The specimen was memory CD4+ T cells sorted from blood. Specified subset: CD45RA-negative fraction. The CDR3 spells CASSSQGTQYF. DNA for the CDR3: TGTGCCAGCAGTTCTCAAGGGACCCAGTACTTC.